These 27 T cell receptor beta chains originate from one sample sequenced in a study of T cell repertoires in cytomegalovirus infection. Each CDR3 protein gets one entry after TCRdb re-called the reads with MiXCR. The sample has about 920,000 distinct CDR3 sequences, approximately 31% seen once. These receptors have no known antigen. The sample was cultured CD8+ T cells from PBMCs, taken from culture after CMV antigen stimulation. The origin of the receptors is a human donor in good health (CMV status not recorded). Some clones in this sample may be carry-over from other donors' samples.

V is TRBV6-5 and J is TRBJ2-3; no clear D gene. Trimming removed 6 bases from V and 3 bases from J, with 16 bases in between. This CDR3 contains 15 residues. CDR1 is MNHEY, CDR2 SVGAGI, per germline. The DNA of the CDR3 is TGTGCCAGCAGACCTTTTCCTGGGGAAACAGATACGCAGTATTTT. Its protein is CASRPFPGETDTQYF.

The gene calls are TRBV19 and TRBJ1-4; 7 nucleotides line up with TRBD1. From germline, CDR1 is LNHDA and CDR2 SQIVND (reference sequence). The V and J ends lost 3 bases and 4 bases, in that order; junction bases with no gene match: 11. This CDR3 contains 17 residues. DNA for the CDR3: TGTGCCAGTAGTATTCAAACACAGGGGTCGCTTAATGAAAAACTGTTTTTT. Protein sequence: CASSIQTQGSLNEKLFF.

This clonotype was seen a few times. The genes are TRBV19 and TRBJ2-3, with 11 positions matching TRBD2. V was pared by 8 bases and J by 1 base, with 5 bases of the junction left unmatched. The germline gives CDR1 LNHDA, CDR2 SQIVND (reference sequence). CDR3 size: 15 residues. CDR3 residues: CASRALAGGTDTQYF. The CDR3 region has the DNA TGTGCCAGTCGGGCACTAGCGGGGGGCACAGATACGCAGTATTTT.

In DNA form, the CDR3 reads TGTGCCAGCAGTTATCTCCTTAGCAATCAGCCCCAGCATTTT. The encoded protein is CASSYLLSNQPQHF. V gene TRBV6-2 or TRBV6-3 combines with J gene TRBJ1-5; D gene unclear. The V end lost 3 bases, the J end lost 0 bases, and 6 bases lay between the germline ends. This CDR3 contains 14 residues. From germline, CDR1 is MNHEY and CDR2 SVGEGT.

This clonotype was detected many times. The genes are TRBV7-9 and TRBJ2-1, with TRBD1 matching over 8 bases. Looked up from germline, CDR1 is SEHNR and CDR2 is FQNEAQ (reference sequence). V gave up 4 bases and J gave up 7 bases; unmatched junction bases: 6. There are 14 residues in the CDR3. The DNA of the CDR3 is TGTGCCAGCAGCTACCGGGACAGGTCGAATGAGCAGTTCTTC. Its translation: CASSYRDRSNEQFF.

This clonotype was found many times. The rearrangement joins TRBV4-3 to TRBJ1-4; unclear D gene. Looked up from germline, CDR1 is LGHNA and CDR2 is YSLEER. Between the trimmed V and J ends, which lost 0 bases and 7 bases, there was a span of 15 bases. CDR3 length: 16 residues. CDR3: CASSQDHPAVTEKLFF. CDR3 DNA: TGCGCCAGCAGCCAAGATCACCCAGCGGTGACTGAAAAACTGTTTTTT.

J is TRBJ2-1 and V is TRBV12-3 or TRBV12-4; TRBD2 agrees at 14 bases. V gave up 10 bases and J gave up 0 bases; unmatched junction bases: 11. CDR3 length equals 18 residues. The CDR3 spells CAIEGTSGGWSSYNEQFF. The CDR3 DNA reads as TGTGCCATCGAAGGGACTAGCGGGGGCTGGAGCTCCTACAATGAGCAGTTCTTC.

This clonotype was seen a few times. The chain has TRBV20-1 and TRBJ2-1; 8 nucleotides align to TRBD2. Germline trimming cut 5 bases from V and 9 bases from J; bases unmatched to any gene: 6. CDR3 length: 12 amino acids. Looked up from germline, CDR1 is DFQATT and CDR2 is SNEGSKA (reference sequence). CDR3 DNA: TGCAGTGCTGACGGACTAGCTGCTGAGCAGTTCTTC. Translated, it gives CSADGLAAEQFF.

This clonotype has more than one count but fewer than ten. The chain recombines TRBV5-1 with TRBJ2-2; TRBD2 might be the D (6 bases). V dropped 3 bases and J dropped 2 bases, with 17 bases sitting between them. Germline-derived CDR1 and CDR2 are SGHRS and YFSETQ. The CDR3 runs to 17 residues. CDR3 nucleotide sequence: TGCGCCAGCAGCTGGAGAGATAGCGGCGAAAACACCGGGGAGCTGTTTTTT. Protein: CASSWRDSGENTGELFF.

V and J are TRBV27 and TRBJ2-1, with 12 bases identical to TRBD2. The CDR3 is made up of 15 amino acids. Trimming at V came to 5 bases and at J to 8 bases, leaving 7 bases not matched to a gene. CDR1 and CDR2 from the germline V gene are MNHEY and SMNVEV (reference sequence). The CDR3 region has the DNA TGTGCCAGCAGTCATGGACTAGCGGGGATTGATGAGCAGTTCTTC. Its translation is CASSHGLAGIDEQFF.

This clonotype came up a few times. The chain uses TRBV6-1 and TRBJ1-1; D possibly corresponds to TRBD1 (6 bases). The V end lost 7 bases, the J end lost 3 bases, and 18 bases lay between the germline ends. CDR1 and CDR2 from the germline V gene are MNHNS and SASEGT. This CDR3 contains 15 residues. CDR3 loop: CASKTTGRRDTEAFF. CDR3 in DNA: TGTGCCAGCAAAACAACAGGGCGAAGGGACACTGAAGCTTTCTTT.

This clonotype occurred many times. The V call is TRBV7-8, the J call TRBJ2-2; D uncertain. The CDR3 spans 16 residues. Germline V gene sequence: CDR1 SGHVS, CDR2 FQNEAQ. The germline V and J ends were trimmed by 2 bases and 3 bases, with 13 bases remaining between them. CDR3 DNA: TGTGCCAGCAGCTTAACTCCAGGACGGTACACCGGGGAGCTGTTTTTT. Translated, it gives CASSLTPGRYTGELFF.

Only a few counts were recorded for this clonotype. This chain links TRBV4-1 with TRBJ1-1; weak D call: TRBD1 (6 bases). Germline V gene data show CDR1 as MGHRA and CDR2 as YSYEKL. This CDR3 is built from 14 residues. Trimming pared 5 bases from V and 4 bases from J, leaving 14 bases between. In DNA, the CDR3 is TGCGCCAGCAGCAAGGGGGTGGCGGGCACTGAAGCTTTCTTT. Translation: CASSKGVAGTEAFF.

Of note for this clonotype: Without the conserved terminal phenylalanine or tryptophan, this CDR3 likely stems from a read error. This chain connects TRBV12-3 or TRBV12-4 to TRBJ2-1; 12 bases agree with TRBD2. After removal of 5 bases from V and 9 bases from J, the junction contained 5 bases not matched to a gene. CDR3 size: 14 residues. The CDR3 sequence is CASSPLAGGGEQFI. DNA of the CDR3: TGTGCCAGCAGTCCGCTAGCGGGGGGGGGTGAGCAGTTCATC.

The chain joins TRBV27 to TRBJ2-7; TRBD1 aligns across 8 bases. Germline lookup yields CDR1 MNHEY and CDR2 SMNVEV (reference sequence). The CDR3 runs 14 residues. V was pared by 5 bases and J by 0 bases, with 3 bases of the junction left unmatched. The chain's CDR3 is CASSPDRASYEQYV. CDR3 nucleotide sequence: TGTGCCAGCAGTCCGGACAGGGCCTCCTACGAGCAGTACGTC.

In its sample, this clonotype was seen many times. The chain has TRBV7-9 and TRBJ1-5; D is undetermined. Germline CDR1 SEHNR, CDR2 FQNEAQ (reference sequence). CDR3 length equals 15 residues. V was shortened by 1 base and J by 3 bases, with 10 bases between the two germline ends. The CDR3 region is CASSLGDIINQPQHF. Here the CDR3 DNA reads TGTGCCAGCAGCTTAGGAGACATCATCAATCAGCCCCAGCATTTT.

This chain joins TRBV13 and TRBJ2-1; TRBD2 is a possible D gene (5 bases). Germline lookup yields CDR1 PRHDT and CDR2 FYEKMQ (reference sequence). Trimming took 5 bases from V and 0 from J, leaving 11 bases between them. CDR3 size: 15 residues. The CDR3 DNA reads TGTGCCAGCAGCCCGCGAGGGTTCTCCTACAATGAGCAGTTCTTC. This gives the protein CASSPRGFSYNEQFF.

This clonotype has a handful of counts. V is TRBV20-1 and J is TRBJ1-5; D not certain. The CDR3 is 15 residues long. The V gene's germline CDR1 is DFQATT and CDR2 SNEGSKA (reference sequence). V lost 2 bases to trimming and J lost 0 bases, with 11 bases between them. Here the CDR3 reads CSARSGGFSNQPQHF. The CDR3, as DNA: TGCAGTGCTAGAAGCGGAGGTTTTAGCAATCAGCCCCAGCATTTT.

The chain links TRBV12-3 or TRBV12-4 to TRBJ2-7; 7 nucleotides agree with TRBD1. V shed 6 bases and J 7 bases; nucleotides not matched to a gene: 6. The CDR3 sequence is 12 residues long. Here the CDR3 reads CASSTGVWEQYF. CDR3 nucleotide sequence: TGTGCCAGCAGCACAGGGGTTTGGGAGCAGTACTTC.

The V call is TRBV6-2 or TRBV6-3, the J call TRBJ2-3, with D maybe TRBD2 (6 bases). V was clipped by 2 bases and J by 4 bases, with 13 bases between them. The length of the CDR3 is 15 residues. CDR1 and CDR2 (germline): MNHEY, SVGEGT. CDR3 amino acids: CASSYRDWSADTQYF. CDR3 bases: TGTGCCAGCAGTTACCGGGACTGGTCGGCAGATACGCAGTATTTT.

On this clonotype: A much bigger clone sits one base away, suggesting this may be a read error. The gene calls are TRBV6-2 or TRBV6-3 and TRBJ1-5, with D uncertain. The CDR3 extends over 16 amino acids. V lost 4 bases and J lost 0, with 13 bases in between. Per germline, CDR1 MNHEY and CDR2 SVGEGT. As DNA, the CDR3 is TGTGCCAGCAGTTCCCCGTCGGTCCCTAGCAATCAGCCCCAGCATTTT. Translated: CASSSPSVPSNQPQHF.

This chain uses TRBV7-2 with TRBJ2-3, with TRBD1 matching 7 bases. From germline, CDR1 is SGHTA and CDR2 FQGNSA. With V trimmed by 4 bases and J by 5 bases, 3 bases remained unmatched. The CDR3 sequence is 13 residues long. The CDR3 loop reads CASSSTGQDTQYF. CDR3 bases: TGTGCCAGCAGCTCGACAGGGCAAGATACGCAGTATTTT.

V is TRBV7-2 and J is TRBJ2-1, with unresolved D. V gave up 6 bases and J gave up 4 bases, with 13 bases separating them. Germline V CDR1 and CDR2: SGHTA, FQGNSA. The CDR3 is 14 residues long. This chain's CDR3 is CASSLEEDYNEQFF. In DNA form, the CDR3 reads TGTGCCAGCAGTTTGGAAGAGGATTACAATGAGCAGTTCTTC.

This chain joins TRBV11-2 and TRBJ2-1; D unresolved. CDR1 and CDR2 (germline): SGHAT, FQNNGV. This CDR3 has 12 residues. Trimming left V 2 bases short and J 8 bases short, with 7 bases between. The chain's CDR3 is CASSLRRYEQFF. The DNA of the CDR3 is TGTGCCAGCAGCTTAAGGAGATATGAGCAGTTCTTC.

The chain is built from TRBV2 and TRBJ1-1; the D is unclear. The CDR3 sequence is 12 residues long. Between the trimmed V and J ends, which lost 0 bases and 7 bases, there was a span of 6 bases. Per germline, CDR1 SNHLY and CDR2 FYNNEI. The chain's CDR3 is CASSEAGFEAFF. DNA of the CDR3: TGTGCCAGCAGTGAAGCGGGTTTTGAAGCTTTCTTT.

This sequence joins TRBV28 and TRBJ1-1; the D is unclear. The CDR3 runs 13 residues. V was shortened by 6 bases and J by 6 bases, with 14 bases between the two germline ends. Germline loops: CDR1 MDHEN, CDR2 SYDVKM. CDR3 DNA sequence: TGTGCCAGCAGCTACGACCGGGTCGCTGAAGCTTTCTTT. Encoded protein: CASSYDRVAEAFF. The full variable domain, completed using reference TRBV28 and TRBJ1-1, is DVKVTQSSRYLVKRTGEKVFLECVQDMDHENMFWYRQDPGLGLRLIYFSYDVKMKEKGDIPEGYSVSREKKERFSLILESASTNQTSMYLCASSYDRVAEAFFGQGTRLTVV.

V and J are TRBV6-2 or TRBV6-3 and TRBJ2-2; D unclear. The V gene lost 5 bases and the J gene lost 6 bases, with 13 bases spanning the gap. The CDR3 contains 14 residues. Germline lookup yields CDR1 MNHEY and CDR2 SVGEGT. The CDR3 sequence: CASSALPGAGELFF. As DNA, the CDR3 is TGTGCCAGCAGTGCTCTTCCGGGTGCCGGGGAGCTGTTTTTT.